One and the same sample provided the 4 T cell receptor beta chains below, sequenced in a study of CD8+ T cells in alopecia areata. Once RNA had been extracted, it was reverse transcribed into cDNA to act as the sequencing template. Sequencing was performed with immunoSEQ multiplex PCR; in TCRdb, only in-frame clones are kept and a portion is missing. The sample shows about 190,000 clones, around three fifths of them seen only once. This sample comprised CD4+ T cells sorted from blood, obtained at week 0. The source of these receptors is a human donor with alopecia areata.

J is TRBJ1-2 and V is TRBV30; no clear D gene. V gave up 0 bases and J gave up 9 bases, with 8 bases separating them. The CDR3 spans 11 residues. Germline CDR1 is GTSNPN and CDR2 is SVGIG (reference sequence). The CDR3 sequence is CAWSVRSRYTF. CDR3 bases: TGTGCCTGGAGTGTACGGTCCCGCTACACCTTC.

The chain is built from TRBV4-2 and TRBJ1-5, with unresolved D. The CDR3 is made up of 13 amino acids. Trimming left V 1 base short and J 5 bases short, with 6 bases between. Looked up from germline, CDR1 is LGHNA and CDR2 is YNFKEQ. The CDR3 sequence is CASSQVLDQPQHF. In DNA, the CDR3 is TGTGCCAGCAGCCAAGTGTTGGATCAGCCCCAGCATTTT.

The CDR3 reads CASRGLADHEQYF. In DNA, the CDR3 is TGTGCCAGCAGAGGATTAGCGGACCACGAGCAGTACTTC. The chain combines TRBV7-2 with TRBJ2-7; the D gene is possibly TRBD2 (6 bases). The CDR3 is 13 residues long. The V end was cut by 6 bases, the J end by 5 bases, with 14 bases between. Germline CDR1 and CDR2: SGHTA and FQGNSA.

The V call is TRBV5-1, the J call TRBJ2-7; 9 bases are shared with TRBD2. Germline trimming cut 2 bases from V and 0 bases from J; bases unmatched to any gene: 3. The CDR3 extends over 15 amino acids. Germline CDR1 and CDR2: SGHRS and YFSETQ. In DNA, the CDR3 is TGCGCCAGCAGCTTTCAGCGGGGGGACTCCTACGAGCAGTACTTC. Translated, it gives CASSFQRGDSYEQYF.